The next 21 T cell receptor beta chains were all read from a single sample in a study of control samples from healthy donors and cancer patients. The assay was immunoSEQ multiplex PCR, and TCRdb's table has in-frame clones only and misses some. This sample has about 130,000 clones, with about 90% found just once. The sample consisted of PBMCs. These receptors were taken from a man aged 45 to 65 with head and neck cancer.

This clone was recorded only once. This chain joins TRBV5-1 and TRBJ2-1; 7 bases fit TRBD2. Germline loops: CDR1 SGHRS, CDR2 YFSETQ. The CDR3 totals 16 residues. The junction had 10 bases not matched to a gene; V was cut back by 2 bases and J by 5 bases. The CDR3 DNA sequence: TGCGCCAGCAGCTTACTCCCAGGCGGGGGAGACAATGAGCAGTTCTTC. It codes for CASSLLPGGGDNEQFF.

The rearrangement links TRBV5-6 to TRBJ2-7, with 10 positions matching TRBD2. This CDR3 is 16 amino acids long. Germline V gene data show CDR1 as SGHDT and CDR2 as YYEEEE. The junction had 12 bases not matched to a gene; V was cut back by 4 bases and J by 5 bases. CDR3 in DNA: TGTGCCAGCAGCGAATCCTCTAGCGGGAGATCCCACGAGCAGTACTTC. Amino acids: CASSESSSGRSHEQYF.

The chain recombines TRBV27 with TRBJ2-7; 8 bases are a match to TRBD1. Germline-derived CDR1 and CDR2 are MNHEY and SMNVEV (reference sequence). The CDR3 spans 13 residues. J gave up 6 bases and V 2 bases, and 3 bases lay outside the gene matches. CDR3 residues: CASSLGQGFEQYF. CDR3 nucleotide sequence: TGTGCCAGCAGTTTAGGACAGGGCTTCGAGCAGTACTTC.

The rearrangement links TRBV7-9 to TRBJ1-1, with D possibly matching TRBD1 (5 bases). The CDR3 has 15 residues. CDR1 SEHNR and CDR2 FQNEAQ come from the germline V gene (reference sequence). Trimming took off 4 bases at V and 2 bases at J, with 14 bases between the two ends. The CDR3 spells CASSSPERGNTEAFF. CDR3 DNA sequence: TGTGCCAGCAGCTCCCCCGAGAGGGGAAACACTGAAGCTTTCTTT.

CDR3 residues: CAIGTGHSGNTIYF. The CDR3 nucleotides are TGTGCCATCGGGACAGGGCACTCTGGAAACACCATATATTTT. The chain is built from TRBV28 and TRBJ1-3; 9 bases fit TRBD1. The CDR3 loop spans 14 amino acids. V dropped 10 bases and J dropped 0; count of bases not matched to a gene: 4. Germline CDR1 and CDR2: MDHEN and SYDVKM.

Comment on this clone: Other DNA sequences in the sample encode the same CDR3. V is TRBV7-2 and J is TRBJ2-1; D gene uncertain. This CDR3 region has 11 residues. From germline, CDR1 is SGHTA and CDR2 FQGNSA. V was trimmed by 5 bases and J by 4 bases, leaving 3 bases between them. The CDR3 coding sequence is TGTGCCAGCAGCCCATACAATGAGCAGTTCTTC. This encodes CASSPYNEQFF.

In DNA form, the CDR3 reads TGTGCCAGCAGCTTAGAGGAGACTAGCGGGAGGACGAGATCCTACAATGAGCAGTTCTTC. Translated, it gives CASSLEETSGRTRSYNEQFF. The J gene is TRBJ2-1, the V gene TRBV11-2; 13 bases line up with TRBD2. J gave up 1 base and V 0 bases, and 9 bases lay outside the gene matches. Per germline, CDR1 SGHAT and CDR2 FQNNGV. The CDR3 has 20 amino acids.

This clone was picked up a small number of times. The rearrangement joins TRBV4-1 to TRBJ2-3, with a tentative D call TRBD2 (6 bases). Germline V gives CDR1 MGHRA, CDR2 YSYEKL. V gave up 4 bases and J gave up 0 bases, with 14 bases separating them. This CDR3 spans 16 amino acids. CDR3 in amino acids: CASSPRGSGSTDTQYF. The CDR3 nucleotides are TGCGCCAGCAGCCCTCGCGGTAGCGGTAGCACAGATACGCAGTATTTT.

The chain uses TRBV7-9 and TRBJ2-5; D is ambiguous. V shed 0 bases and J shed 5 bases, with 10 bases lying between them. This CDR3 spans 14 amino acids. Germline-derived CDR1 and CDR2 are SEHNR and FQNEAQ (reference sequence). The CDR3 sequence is CASSLAVGRETQYF. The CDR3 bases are TGTGCCAGCAGCTTAGCAGTAGGCAGGGAGACCCAGTACTTC.

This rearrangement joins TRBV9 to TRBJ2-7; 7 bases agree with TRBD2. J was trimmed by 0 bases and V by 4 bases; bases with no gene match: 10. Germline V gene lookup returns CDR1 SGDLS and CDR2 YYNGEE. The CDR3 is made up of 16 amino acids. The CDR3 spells CASSPRGGHNSYEQYF. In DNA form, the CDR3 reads TGTGCCAGCAGCCCCCGGGGAGGGCACAACTCCTACGAGCAGTACTTC.

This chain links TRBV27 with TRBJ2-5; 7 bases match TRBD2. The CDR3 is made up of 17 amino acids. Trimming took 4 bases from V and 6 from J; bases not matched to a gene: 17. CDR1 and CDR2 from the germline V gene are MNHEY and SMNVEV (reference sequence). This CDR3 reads CASSSLPSGASRQTQYF. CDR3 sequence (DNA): TGTGCCAGCAGTTCACTTCCGAGCGGGGCATCCCGCCAGACCCAGTACTTC.

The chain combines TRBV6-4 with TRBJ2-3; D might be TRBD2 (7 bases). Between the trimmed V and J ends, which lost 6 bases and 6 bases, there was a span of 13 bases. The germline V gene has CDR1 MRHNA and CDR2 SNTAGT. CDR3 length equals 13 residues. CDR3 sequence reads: CASSEQGGDTQYF. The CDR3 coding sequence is TGTGCCAGCAGCGAACAGGGAGGGGATACGCAGTATTTT.

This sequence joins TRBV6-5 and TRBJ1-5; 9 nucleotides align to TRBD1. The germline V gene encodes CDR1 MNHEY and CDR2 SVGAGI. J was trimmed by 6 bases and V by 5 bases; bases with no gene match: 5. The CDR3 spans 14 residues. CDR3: CASSKTGGAQPQHF. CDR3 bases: TGTGCCAGCAGTAAGACAGGGGGTGCTCAGCCCCAGCATTTT.

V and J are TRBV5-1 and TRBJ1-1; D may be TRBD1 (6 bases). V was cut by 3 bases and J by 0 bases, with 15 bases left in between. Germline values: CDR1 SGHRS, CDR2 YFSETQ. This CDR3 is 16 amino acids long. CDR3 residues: CASSSLTGSLNTEAFF. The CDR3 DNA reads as TGCGCCAGCAGCTCTCTGACAGGAAGCTTGAACACTGAAGCTTTCTTT.

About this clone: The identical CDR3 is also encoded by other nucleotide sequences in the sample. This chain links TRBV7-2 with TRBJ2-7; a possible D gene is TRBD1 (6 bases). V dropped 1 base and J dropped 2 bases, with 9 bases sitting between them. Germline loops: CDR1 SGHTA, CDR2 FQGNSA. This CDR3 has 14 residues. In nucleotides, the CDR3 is TGTGCCAGCAGCTTAGTGACAGGAGCCTACGAGCAGTACTTC. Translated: CASSLVTGAYEQYF.

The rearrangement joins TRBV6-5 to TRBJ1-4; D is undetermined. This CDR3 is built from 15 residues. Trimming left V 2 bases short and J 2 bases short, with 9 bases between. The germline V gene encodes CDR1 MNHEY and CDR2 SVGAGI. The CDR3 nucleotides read TGTGCCAGCAGTTACACTTCGGTGACTAATGAAAAACTGTTTTTT. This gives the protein CASSYTSVTNEKLFF.

CDR3 bases: TGTGCCAGCAGCCGAGGCACAGATACGCAGTATTTT. This sequence encodes CASSRGTDTQYF. The chain combines TRBV3-1 (or the pseudogene TRBV3-2) with TRBJ2-3; D gene unclear. This CDR3 has 12 residues. The V gene lost 4 bases and the J gene lost 1 base, with 3 bases spanning the gap. Germline CDR1 is LGHDT and CDR2 is YNNKEL (reference sequence).

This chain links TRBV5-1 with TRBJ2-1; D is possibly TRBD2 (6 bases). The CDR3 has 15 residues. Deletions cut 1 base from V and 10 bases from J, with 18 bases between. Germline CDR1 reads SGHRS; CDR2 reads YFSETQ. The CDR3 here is CASSLSSGAPREQFF. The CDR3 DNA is TGCGCCAGCAGCTTGTCCTCGGGAGCGCCAAGGGAGCAGTTCTTC.

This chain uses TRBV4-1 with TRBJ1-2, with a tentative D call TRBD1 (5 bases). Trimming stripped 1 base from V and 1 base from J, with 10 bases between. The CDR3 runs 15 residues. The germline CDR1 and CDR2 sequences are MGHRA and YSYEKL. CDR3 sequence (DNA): TGCGCCAGCAGCCAAGCGGCCAGGGATAACTATGGCTACACCTTC. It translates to CASSQAARDNYGYTF.

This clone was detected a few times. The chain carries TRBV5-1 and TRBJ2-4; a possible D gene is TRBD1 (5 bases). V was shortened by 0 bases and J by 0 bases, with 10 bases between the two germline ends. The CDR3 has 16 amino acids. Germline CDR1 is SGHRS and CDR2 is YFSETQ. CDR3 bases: TGCGCCAGCAGCTTGGAGGCAGGGTTAGCCAAAAACATTCAGTACTTC. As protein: CASSLEAGLAKNIQYF.

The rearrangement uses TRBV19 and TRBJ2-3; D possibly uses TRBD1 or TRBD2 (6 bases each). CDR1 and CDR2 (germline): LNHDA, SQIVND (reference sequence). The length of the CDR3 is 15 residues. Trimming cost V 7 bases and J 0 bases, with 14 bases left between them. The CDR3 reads CASKGGPQSTDTQYF. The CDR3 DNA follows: TGTGCCAGTAAGGGGGGACCGCAGAGCACAGATACGCAGTATTTT.